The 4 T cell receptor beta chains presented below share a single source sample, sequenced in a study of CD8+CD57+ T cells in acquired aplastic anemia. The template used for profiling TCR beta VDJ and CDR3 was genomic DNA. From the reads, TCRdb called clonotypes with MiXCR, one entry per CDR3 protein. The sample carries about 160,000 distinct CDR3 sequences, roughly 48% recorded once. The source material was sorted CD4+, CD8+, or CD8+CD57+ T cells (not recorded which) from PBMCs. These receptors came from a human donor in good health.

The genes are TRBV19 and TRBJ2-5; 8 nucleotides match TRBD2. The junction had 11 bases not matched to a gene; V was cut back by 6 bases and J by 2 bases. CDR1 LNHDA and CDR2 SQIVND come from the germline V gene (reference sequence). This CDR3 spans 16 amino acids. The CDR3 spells CASSLSSGRSQETQYF. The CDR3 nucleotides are TGTGCCAGTAGCCTCTCTAGCGGGCGATCTCAAGAGACCCAGTACTTC.

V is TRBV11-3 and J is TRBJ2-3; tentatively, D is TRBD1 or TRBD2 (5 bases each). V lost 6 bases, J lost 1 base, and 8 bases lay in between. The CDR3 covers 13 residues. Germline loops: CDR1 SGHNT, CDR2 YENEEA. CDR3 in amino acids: CASSWDGTDTQYF. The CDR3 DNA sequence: TGTGCCAGCAGTTGGGACGGCACAGATACGCAGTATTTT.

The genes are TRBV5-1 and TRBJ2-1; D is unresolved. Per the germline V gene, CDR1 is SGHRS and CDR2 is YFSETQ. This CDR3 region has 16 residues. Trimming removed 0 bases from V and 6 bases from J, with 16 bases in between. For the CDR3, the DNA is TGCGCCAGCAGCTTGGCGTTGTGGGCAACATTCAATGAGCAGTTCTTC. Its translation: CASSLALWATFNEQFF.

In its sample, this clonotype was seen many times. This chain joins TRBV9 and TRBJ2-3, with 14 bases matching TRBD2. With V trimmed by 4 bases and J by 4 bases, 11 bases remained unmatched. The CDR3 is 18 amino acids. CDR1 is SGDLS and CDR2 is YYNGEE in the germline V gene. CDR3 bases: TGTGCCAGCAGCCCGCGACTAGCGGGAGGGCCTAGCGCAGATACGCAGTATTTT. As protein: CASSPRLAGGPSADTQYF. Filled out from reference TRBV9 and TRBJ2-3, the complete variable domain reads DSGVTQTPKHLITATGQRVTLRCSPRSGDLSVYWYQQSLDQGLQFLIQYYNGEERAKGNILERFSAQQFPDLHSELNLSSLELGDSALYFCASSPRLAGGPSADTQYFGPGTRLTVL.